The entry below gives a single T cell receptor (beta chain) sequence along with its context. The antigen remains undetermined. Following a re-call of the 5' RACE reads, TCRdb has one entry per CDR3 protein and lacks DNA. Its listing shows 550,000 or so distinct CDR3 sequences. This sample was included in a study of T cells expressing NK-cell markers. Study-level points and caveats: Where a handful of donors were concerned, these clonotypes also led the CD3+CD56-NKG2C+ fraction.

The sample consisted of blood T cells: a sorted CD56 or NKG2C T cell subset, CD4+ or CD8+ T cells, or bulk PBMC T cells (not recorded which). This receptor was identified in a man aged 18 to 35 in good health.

The CDR3 reads CASSLGRRDIQYF. The V and J genes are TRBV5-1 and TRBJ2-4. The CDR3 loop spans 13 amino acids. Per germline, CDR1 SGHRS and CDR2 YFSETQ.